One and the same sample provided the 28 T cell receptor beta chains below, sequenced in a study of shared clonotypes between healthy human individuals. The assay was immunoSEQ multiplex PCR, and TCRdb's table has in-frame clones only and misses some. The sample lists approximately 2,300,000 clones; around 93% were seen once. Sequencing input: naive CD4+ T cells from PBMCs. Regarding subset: CD45RA+ positively selected. These receptors came from a man between 18 and 29 years old in good health. Some clones in this sample may be carry-over from other donors' samples.

Points on this clone: This same CDR3 is encoded by further DNA sequences in the sample. This chain connects TRBV20-1 to TRBJ2-1; D gene ambiguous. The CDR3 length is 11 residues. The V gene lost 5 bases and the J gene lost 4 bases, with 6 bases spanning the gap. Germline-derived CDR1 and CDR2 are DFQATT and SNEGSKA (reference sequence). CDR3 bases: TGCAGTGCTCCCGATTACAATGAGCAGTTCTTC. Translating it yields CSAPDYNEQFF.

The CDR3 protein is CASRGGGAKNIQYF. The CDR3 region has the DNA TGTGCCAGCAGGGGAGGGGGAGCCAAAAACATTCAGTACTTC. The chain couples TRBV6-5 to TRBJ2-4; D might be TRBD2 (7 bases). Germline CDR1 is MNHEY and CDR2 is SVGAGI. V was pared by 6 bases and J by 0 bases, with 9 bases between. The CDR3 spans 14 residues.

Only one count was recorded for this clone. The chain combines TRBV6-5 with TRBJ1-2; TRBD1 aligns across 9 bases. The ends lost 8 bases at V and 5 bases at J; junction bases unmatched: 3. From germline, CDR1 is MNHEY and CDR2 SVGAGI. CDR3 length: 12 residues. The CDR3 region has the DNA TGTGCCAGCTGGGGACAGGGATATGGCTACACCTTC. It specifies CASWGQGYGYTF.

V gene TRBV5-5 combines with J gene TRBJ2-2, with 8 positions matching TRBD2. Germline V gene sequence: CDR1 SGHKS, CDR2 YYEKEE (reference sequence). The CDR3 totals 15 residues. V gave up 0 bases and J gave up 4 bases; unmatched junction bases: 2. CDR3 in amino acids: CASSLGGRSTGELFF. Written as DNA, the CDR3 is TGTGCCAGCAGCTTGGGCGGGAGGAGCACCGGGGAGCTGTTTTTT.

This chain connects TRBV16 to TRBJ1-5, with TRBD1 matching 11 bases. V lost 2 bases, J lost 7 bases, and 7 bases stayed unmatched. The CDR3 consists of 16 residues. Per the germline V gene, CDR1 is KGHSY and CDR2 is FQNENV. The CDR3 bases are TGTGCCAGCAGCCAAAAACCGGGACAGGGGGGACAGCCCCAGCATTTT. It codes for CASSQKPGQGGQPQHF.

Of note for this clone: Distinct nucleotide sequences in the sample also encode this CDR3. V usage is TRBV28 and J usage is TRBJ2-5; D may correspond to TRBD1 or TRBD2 (5 bases each). The ends were cut back, 2 bases at V and 9 bases at J, with 13 bases in the middle. Germline CDR1 and CDR2: MDHEN and SYDVKM. The CDR3 runs to 13 residues. In DNA, the CDR3 is TGTGCCAGCAGTTTACGGACAAGAGGGGCCCAGTACTTC. Translation: CASSLRTRGAQYF.

This chain joins TRBV6-1 and TRBJ1-3; TRBD1 matches 10 bases. Per germline, CDR1 MNHNS and CDR2 SASEGT. Trimming at V came to 6 bases and at J to 9 bases, leaving 8 bases not matched to a gene. The CDR3 contains 14 residues. This CDR3 is CASSRQGQGSTIYF. The CDR3 DNA follows: TGTGCCAGCAGCCGACAGGGACAGGGGAGCACCATATATTTT.

The chain joins TRBV10-1 to TRBJ1-2; D gene uncertain. Deletions cut 2 bases from V and 3 bases from J, with 13 bases between. The CDR3 is made up of 15 amino acids. The germline CDR1 and CDR2 sequences are WNHNN and SYGVQD (reference sequence). In DNA, the CDR3 is TGCGCCAGCAGTGAGGACGGCCGGCAATACTATGGCTACACCTTC. This codes for CASSEDGRQYYGYTF.

The chain recombines TRBV15 with TRBJ2-1; D may be TRBD1 (6 bases). Trimming took off 1 base at V and 9 bases at J, with 19 bases between the two ends. The CDR3 extends over 16 amino acids. Germline assignment: CDR1 LNHNV and CDR2 YYDKDF (reference sequence). The CDR3 spells CATSRVQGGEAVEQFF. CDR3 nucleotides: TGTGCCACCAGCAGAGTACAAGGGGGAGAAGCGGTTGAGCAGTTCTTC.

The V call is TRBV6-1, the J call TRBJ2-5; no firm D call. Germline CDR1 and CDR2: MNHNS and SASEGT. V was shortened by 4 bases and J by 5 bases, with 8 bases between the two germline ends. CDR3 size: 12 residues. CDR3 nucleotides: TGTGCCAGCAGTGGTGCTTGGGAGACCCAGTACTTC. Amino acids: CASSGAWETQYF.

The V and J genes are TRBV28 and TRBJ1-2, with 8 bases lining up with TRBD1. CDR1 is MDHEN and CDR2 is SYDVKM in the germline V gene. The CDR3 covers 14 residues. Losses at the gene ends were 5 bases for V and 4 bases for J; bases not matched to a gene: 6. The CDR3 nucleotides read TGTGCCAGCAGTCCGTGGGACAGGCCCTATGGCTACACCTTC. This encodes CASSPWDRPYGYTF.

The chain uses TRBV5-1 and TRBJ2-5, with 10 bases matching TRBD2. The germline gives CDR1 SGHRS, CDR2 YFSETQ. The V gene end was trimmed by 4 bases and the J gene end by 3 bases; junction bases not matched to a gene: 3. The length of the CDR3 is 14 residues. In DNA, the CDR3 is TGCGCCAGCAGCGGGGGACTAGCGAAAGAGACCCAGTACTTC. Protein sequence: CASSGGLAKETQYF.

The rearrangement uses TRBV20-1 and TRBJ2-1; D might be TRBD2 (6 bases). The V gene's germline CDR1 is DFQATT and CDR2 SNEGSKA (reference sequence). The V and J ends lost 6 bases and 6 bases respectively, with 9 bases between them. The CDR3 has 11 residues. CDR3 sequence reads: CSAQRVNEQFF. The CDR3 region has the DNA TGCAGTGCCCAGCGGGTCAATGAGCAGTTCTTC.

CDR3 nucleotide sequence: TGTGCCAGCTCGCAGCTAGCGGAATCCTACAATGAGCAGTTCTTC. Its protein is CASSQLAESYNEQFF. V gene TRBV18 combines with J gene TRBJ2-1; 7 positions agree with TRBD2. CDR3 size: 15 residues. Germline V gene data show CDR1 as KGHSH and CDR2 as LQKENI. Unmatched junction bases numbered 6, after V lost 6 bases and J lost 1 base.

The chain links TRBV4-2 to TRBJ2-7; D may be TRBD1 (5 bases). The CDR3 consists of 14 residues. Germline loops: CDR1 LGHNA, CDR2 YNFKEQ. V gave up 0 bases and J gave up 2 bases, with 8 bases separating them. CDR3 DNA sequence: TGTGCCAGCAGCCAAGAAGACAGAACCTACGAGCAGTACTTC. Its protein is CASSQEDRTYEQYF.

The chain is built from TRBV28 and TRBJ1-5; TRBD1 might be the D (5 bases). Germline V gene lookup returns CDR1 MDHEN and CDR2 SYDVKM. The CDR3 spans 13 residues. V lost 6 bases and J lost 7, with 13 bases in between. In DNA form, the CDR3 reads TGTGCCAGCAGGGGTGGGACGGTCCAGCCCCAGCATTTT. The encoded protein is CASRGGTVQPQHF.

The sample holds a few counts of this clone. The V and J genes are TRBV28 and TRBJ2-1; D remains unclear. V gave up 6 bases and J gave up 2 bases, with 14 bases separating them. Per germline, CDR1 MDHEN and CDR2 SYDVKM. CDR3 length: 15 residues. CDR3 sequence reads: CASRTGGPPYNEQFF. CDR3 bases: TGTGCCAGCAGGACCGGCGGACCGCCCTACAATGAGCAGTTCTTC.

The V gene is TRBV7-2, the J gene TRBJ2-3, with D possibly matching TRBD2 (6 bases). The germline V gene encodes CDR1 SGHTA and CDR2 FQGNSA. The CDR3 length is 14 residues. Trimming left V 5 bases short and J 2 bases short, with 11 bases between. The CDR3 DNA reads as TGTGCCAGCAGCCGGGGGACCCCCACAGATACGCAGTATTTT. Amino acid sequence: CASSRGTPTDTQYF.

The chain combines TRBV6-6 with TRBJ2-2; TRBD1 agrees at 7 bases. CDR3 length: 14 amino acids. Germline CDR1 is MNHNY and CDR2 is SVGAGI (reference sequence). V was clipped by 0 bases and J by 6 bases; unmatched bases: 1. The CDR3 protein is CASSYSGTAGELFF. CDR3 nucleotides: TGTGCCAGCAGTTACTCGGGGACAGCCGGGGAGCTGTTTTTT.

J is TRBJ2-5 and V is TRBV5-6; TRBD1 agrees at 11 bases. The CDR3 runs 14 residues. J lost 4 bases, V lost 4 bases, and 3 bases had no gene match. Germline V gene data show CDR1 as SGHDT and CDR2 as YYEEEE. The CDR3 loop is CASSRTGGSETQYF. In nucleotides, the CDR3 is TGTGCCAGCAGCCGGACAGGGGGCTCAGAGACCCAGTACTTC.

The chain carries TRBV5-1 and TRBJ2-2, with no clear D. V was pared by 2 bases and J by 0 bases, with 11 bases between. The germline V gene has CDR1 SGHRS and CDR2 YFSETQ. The CDR3 length is 16 residues. CDR3 sequence reads: CASSFTTAPNTGELFF. In DNA form, the CDR3 reads TGCGCCAGCAGCTTTACGACGGCCCCGAACACCGGGGAGCTGTTTTTT.

J is TRBJ2-5 and V is TRBV25-1, with 8 bases that match TRBD2. This CDR3 spans 15 amino acids. CDR1 MGHDK and CDR2 SYGVNS come from the germline V gene. V shed 1 base, J shed 5 bases, and the junction held 6 bases outside the gene matches. CDR3 DNA sequence: TGTGCCAGCAGTGAATTGCCTAGCGGGTGGGAGACCCAGTACTTC. Its protein is CASSELPSGWETQYF.

The rearrangement joins TRBV5-1 to TRBJ2-7; 9 nucleotides match TRBD2. Germline CDR1 and CDR2: SGHRS and YFSETQ. This CDR3 has 13 amino acids. Trimming took 5 bases from V and 3 from J; bases not matched to a gene: 3. CDR3 coding DNA: TGCGCCAGCAGTTTGCGGGAGGGCTACGAGCAGTACTTC. It is translated as CASSLREGYEQYF.

V usage is TRBV7-8 and J usage is TRBJ2-5, with TRBD2 as a possible D gene (5 bases). Germline values: CDR1 SGHVS, CDR2 FQNEAQ. The CDR3 has 15 amino acids. Trimming shortened V by 6 bases and J by 5 bases, and 19 bases separated the two germline ends. The DNA for the CDR3 is TGTGCCAGCAGTCCCGGGTTCGAGGGAAGTGAGACCCAGTACTTC. Its protein product is CASSPGFEGSETQYF.

As for this clone: Other DNA variants within this sample encode the same CDR3. This sequence joins TRBV5-1 and TRBJ2-2; no firm D call. The V end lost 5 bases, the J end lost 0 bases, and 8 bases lay between the germline ends. The germline V gene has CDR1 SGHRS and CDR2 YFSETQ. This CDR3 contains 14 residues. CDR3 DNA: TGCGCCAGCAGTCGAGAAGCGAACACCGGGGAGCTGTTTTTT. Translated, it gives CASSREANTGELFF. Complete variable domain (other parts from reference TRBV5-1 and TRBJ2-2): KAGVTQTPRYLIKTRGQQVTLSCSPISGHRSVSWYQQTPGQGLQFLFEYFSETQRNKGNFPGRFSGRQFSNSRSEMNVSTLELGDSALYLCASSREANTGELFFGEGSRLTVL.

Note on this clone: Other DNA sequences in this sample translate to the same CDR3. The genes are TRBV7-9 and TRBJ1-1, with D unclear. V shed 3 bases and J shed 0 bases, with 11 bases lying between them. This CDR3 contains 15 residues. Germline assignment: CDR1 SEHNR and CDR2 FQNEAQ (reference sequence). CDR3 sequence (DNA): TGTGCCAGCAGCTTGGGAGGGATCTTGAACACTGAAGCTTTCTTT. It is translated as CASSLGGILNTEAFF.

The chain employs TRBV7-2 and TRBJ2-3; the D gene is possibly TRBD2 (6 bases). Between the trimmed V and J ends, which lost 5 bases and 7 bases, there was a span of 16 bases. The CDR3 is 14 amino acids. Germline V gene data show CDR1 as SGHTA and CDR2 as FQGNSA. CDR3 region: CASSPQVGGNTQYF. The CDR3 region has the DNA TGTGCCAGCAGCCCCCAGGTGGGGGGTAATACGCAGTATTTT.

V is TRBV5-4 and J is TRBJ2-1; D unclear. V was cut by 0 bases and J by 0 bases, with 7 bases left in between. The CDR3 length is 15 residues. Germline V gene sequence: CDR1 SGHNT, CDR2 YYREEE (reference sequence). The CDR3 DNA reads TGTGCCAGCAGCTTGGACGAGAGCTCCTACAATGAGCAGTTCTTC. Translating it yields CASSLDESSYNEQFF.